This is a list of T cell receptor beta chains from one sample in a study of blood T cells in healthy people across ages. One entry per CDR3 protein, called by TCRdb with MiXCR from the 5' RACE reads. The table lists just under 750,000 distinct CDR3 sequences, approximately 22% of them singletons. Source material: blood. These receptors were obtained from a man between 65 and 85 years old in good health. The CDR3 runs from the conserved cysteine through the conserved F or W. Fields, in order: clone size, D gene, J gene, V gene, CDR3 DNA, CDR3 protein. The D gene is left open where the match is weak. Some rows have no size entry. The others give once, few or many, or a class for an expanded clone.

.	.	TRBJ2-5	TRBV12-5	TGTGCTAGTGGTTTCGTTACCGGGACAACGCAAGAGACCCAGTACTTC	CASGFVTGTTQETQYF
.	.	TRBJ2-1	TRBV29-1	TGCAGCGTCGCGAGGGTACTCCCGGGGAATGAGCAGTTCTTC	CSVARVLPGNEQFF
few	TRBD1	TRBJ2-1	TRBV2	TGTGCCAGCAGTGTGGCCCGGGACAGGCAGCAGTTCTTC	CASSVARDRQQFF
few	TRBD1	TRBJ2-1	TRBV18	TGTGCCAGTCGCGGACAGGACTACAATGAGCAGTTCTTC	CASRGQDYNEQFF
few	.	TRBJ2-3	TRBV2	TGTGCCAGCAAGCCCTATGAGGGGACAGATACGCAGTATTTT	CASKPYEGTDTQYF
few	.	TRBJ2-2	TRBV6-6	TGTGCCAGCATCGATTACACCGGGGAGCTGTTTTTT	CASIDYTGELFF
.	.	TRBJ1-5	TRBV6-5	TGTGCCAAAAGAGGGCAAATGGGCAATCAGCCCCAGCATTTT	CAKRGQMGNQPQHF
.	.	TRBJ1-1	TRBV7-2	TGTGCCAGCACCAATCCCGTATTTGGGATGAACACTGAAGCTTTCTTT	CASTNPVFGMNTEAFF
many	.	TRBJ2-5	TRBV24-1	TGTGCCACCAGTGAGATGGCTGGGGACCAAGAGACCCAGTACTTC	CATSEMAGDQETQYF
.	.	TRBJ2-1	TRBV12-3/TRBV12-4	TGTGCCAGCGGCCAGCGGGCGGTCCCCTACAATGAGCAGTTCTTC	CASGQRAVPYNEQFF
.	.	TRBJ2-7	TRBV11-2	TGTGCCAGCAGCTTAAATAGGGCCTCCTCCTACGAGCAGTACTTC	CASSLNRASSYEQYF
.	.	TRBJ1-1	TRBV7-8	TGTGCCAGCAGACTATCGGGAGGGGCAAACACTGAAGCTTTCTTT	CASRLSGGANTEAFF
.	.	TRBJ2-1	TRBV6-4	TGTGCCATCAGTGACCGTTTGGAGGCCCCCGATGAGCAGTTCTTC	CAISDRLEAPDEQFF
.	TRBD2	TRBJ2-3	TRBV7-2	TGTGCCAGCAGCTTCGGGACTAGCGGGCATACGCAGTATTTT	CASSFGTSGHTQYF
few	.	TRBJ1-1	TRBV27	TGTGCCAGCAGTTTCGGACAGTTTCCGGCTTTCTTT	CASSFGQFPAFF
.	.	TRBJ1-2	TRBV5-1	TGCGCCAGCAGCGCGGGGGAAAACTATGGCTACACCTTC	CASSAGENYGYTF
.	.	TRBJ1-2	TRBV29-1	TGCAGCGTTGAAGACCTGAGGCGGGTCTATGGCTACACCTTC	CSVEDLRRVYGYTF
.	TRBD2	TRBJ2-3	TRBV9	TGTGCCAGCAGCGCAGTGGGCGGGGGGGCCACAGATACGCAGTATTTT	CASSAVGGGATDTQYF